This T cell receptor beta chain emerged from a study of cytotoxic CD8 clonotypes in ibrutinib-treated CLL. Assay used: immunoSEQ multiplex PCR; TCRdb lists only in-frame clones, some missing. The table has about 39,000 clones, about 70% seen once. This clone is classed as medium-sized. The source is a human donor with chronic lymphocytic leukemia. Sequencing was performed on PBMCs, taken at disease progression, from a patient treated with ibrutinib.

The DNA of the CDR3 is TGTGCCAGCAGCGTAGGTGCCCCCGGTTCCGGGGAGCTGTTTTTT. This gives the protein CASSVGAPGSGELFF. This sequence joins TRBV9 and TRBJ2-2; D unclear. The germline CDR1 and CDR2 sequences are SGDLS and YYNGEE. V shed 0 bases and J shed 6 bases, with 12 bases lying between them. This CDR3 region has 15 residues.